This T cell receptor beta chain was sequenced during a study of cytomegalovirus exposure and HLA in healthy donors. With regard to this clone: Its specificity is not known.

Notes on the study in general: The study had only CMV serostatus as immune exposure information. Later analysis identified some 16,000 TCR beta sequences associated with HLA alleles, using a false discovery rate threshold of 0.05. In a later analysis, most CMV-associated TCR beta chains appeared HLA-restricted.

With 60 Vbeta and 13 Jbeta primers, the PCR was carried out. The table came from immunoSEQ multiplex PCR; TCRdb's copy has only in-frame clones and leaves some out. The table includes 90,000 to 110,000 clones, around 73% detected once. Sequencing was carried out using PBMCs. The sequence derives from a man aged 40-49 years in good health and CMV-seronegative.

As DNA, the CDR3 is TGTGCCAGCAGCTTGGCGTCCAGGGCCAACGAGCAGTACTTC. Translation: CASSLASRANEQYF. The chain employs TRBV7-9 and TRBJ2-7, with D perhaps matching TRBD1 (5 bases). Germline loops: CDR1 SEHNR, CDR2 FQNEAQ (reference sequence). Trimming removed 3 bases at V and 5 bases at J, with 14 bases between. This CDR3 region has 14 residues.